The entry below gives a single T cell receptor beta chain sequence along with its context. This record comes from a study of control samples from healthy donors and cancer patients. Method: immunoSEQ multiplex PCR; TCRdb's copy keeps in-frame clones and lacks some. The sample has 150,000 to 200,000 clones; about 86% are singletons. The receptor was derived from a man between 18 and 29 years old in good health. Source material: blood.

The CDR3 is CASSYSGGIGQPQHF. CDR3 sequence (DNA): TGTGCCAGCAGTTACTCGGGGGGAATCGGGCAGCCCCAGCATTTT. The chain is built from TRBV6-5 and TRBJ1-5, with D possibly being TRBD1 (5 bases). This CDR3 comprises 15 residues. The V and J ends lost 0 bases and 7 bases respectively, with 13 bases between them. Germline-derived CDR1 and CDR2 are MNHEY and SVGAGI.